A single sample is the source of the 28 T cell receptor beta chains below, sequenced in a study of cytomegalovirus exposure and HLA in healthy donors. Measured with immunoSEQ multiplex PCR; TCRdb has only the in-frame clones, and not every one. The sample lists about 79,000 clones; 80% to 95% were seen once. The sequenced material came from PBMCs. Receptors were obtained from a woman between 25 and 40 years old in good health and CMV-seronegative.

This chain joins TRBV18 and TRBJ1-1; D unresolved. V lost 3 bases and J lost 2, with 13 bases in between. Per germline, CDR1 KGHSH and CDR2 LQKENI. The CDR3 is 15 residues long. In nucleotides, the CDR3 is TGTGCCAGCTCACCCCCGGAGGCCCAAAACACTGAAGCTTTCTTT. This codes for CASSPPEAQNTEAFF.

The chain employs TRBV15 and TRBJ1-2; D is ambiguous. Germline V lookup: CDR1 LNHNV, CDR2 YYDKDF (reference sequence). V gave up 0 bases and J gave up 8 bases, with 13 bases separating them. The CDR3 has 14 amino acids. CDR3 protein: CATSRETHSSGYTF. CDR3 DNA sequence: TGTGCCACCAGCAGAGAGACACACTCCTCGGGCTACACCTTC.

This clone was seen a handful of times. The rearrangement joins TRBV4-1 to TRBJ1-1; TRBD1 aligns across 9 bases. This CDR3 has 14 amino acids. V lost 5 bases, J lost 5 bases, and 6 bases stayed unmatched. The germline V gene has CDR1 MGHRA and CDR2 YSYEKL. The CDR3 DNA is TGCGCCAGCAGCAAAACAGGGGGCCGGACTGAAGCTTTCTTT. Residues: CASSKTGGRTEAFF.

J is TRBJ2-2 and V is TRBV5-1; TRBD2 matches 10 bases. V trimming: 0 bases; J trimming: 6 bases; junction bases outside the gene matches: 11. Looked up from germline, CDR1 is SGHRS and CDR2 is YFSETQ. The CDR3 loop spans 18 amino acids. CDR3 in DNA: TGCGCCAGCAGCTTGGAGCCGGCTAGCGGGAGTTGGGCCGGGGAGCTGTTTTTT. Amino acids: CASSLEPASGSWAGELFF.

J is TRBJ1-1 and V is TRBV4-3; 7 bases fit TRBD1. J lost 5 bases, V lost 0 bases, and 6 bases had no gene match. The CDR3 contains 15 residues. In germline, CDR1 is LGHNA, CDR2 YSLEER. The CDR3 DNA sequence: TGCGCCAGCAGCCAAGACCCGACAGGGCTTACTGAAGCTTTCTTT. This encodes CASSQDPTGLTEAFF.

V is TRBV28 and J is TRBJ2-1; 9 bases align to TRBD2. Per germline, CDR1 MDHEN and CDR2 SYDVKM. V lost 2 bases and J lost 6; bases outside the gene matches: 5. This CDR3 is built from 15 residues. The CDR3 DNA is TGTGCCAGCAGTTTACAACTAGCGGGCCTCAATGAGCAGTTCTTC. Residues: CASSLQLAGLNEQFF.

The chain has TRBV7-8 and TRBJ1-1; 9 nucleotides match TRBD1. V dropped 2 bases and J dropped 10; count of bases not matched to a gene: 11. Germline-derived CDR1 and CDR2 are SGHVS and FQNEAQ. This CDR3 has 15 residues. CDR3: CASSLSASGQGAAFF. CDR3 bases: TGTGCCAGCAGCTTATCGGCTTCGGGACAGGGTGCAGCTTTCTTT.

V usage is TRBV19 and J usage is TRBJ1-1, with D tentatively TRBD1 (5 bases). Germline CDR1 LNHDA, CDR2 SQIVND (reference sequence). The CDR3 loop spans 13 amino acids. The V gene lost 3 bases and the J gene lost 1 base, with 6 bases spanning the gap. In DNA, the CDR3 is TGTGCCAGTAGTATGACAGAGAACACTGAAGCTTTCTTT. It yields the protein CASSMTENTEAFF.

V usage is TRBV7-3 and J usage is TRBJ2-1, with 8 bases identical to TRBD1. The CDR3 has 15 amino acids. Germline CDR1 and CDR2: SGHTA and FQGTGA. The V segment lost 1 base and the J segment 5 bases; nucleotides outside the gene matches: 4. The chain's CDR3 is CASSLNQGANNEQFF. The CDR3 DNA follows: TGTGCCAGCAGCTTAAACCAGGGGGCAAACAATGAGCAGTTCTTC. Looking up the rest from reference TRBV7-3 and TRBJ2-1 gives the full variable domain: GAGVSQTPSNKVTEKGKYVELRCDPISGHTALYWYRQSLGQGPEFLIYFQGTGAADDSGLPNDRFFAVRPEGSVSTLKIQRTERGDSAVYLCASSLNQGANNEQFFGPGTRLTVL.

The genes are TRBV18 and TRBJ1-1; D gene unclear. Germline V gene lookup returns CDR1 KGHSH and CDR2 LQKENI. V lost 3 bases and J lost 0, with 11 bases in between. The CDR3 runs 15 residues. Here the CDR3 DNA reads TGTGCCAGCTCACCGTCAGGAATCATGAACACTGAAGCTTTCTTT. This translates into CASSPSGIMNTEAFF.

This clone came up once. The V call is TRBV19, the J call TRBJ1-5, with D tentatively TRBD1 (5 bases). V was clipped by 3 bases and J by 0 bases, with 12 bases between them. CDR1 is LNHDA, CDR2 SQIVND, per germline (reference sequence). This CDR3 spans 16 amino acids. CDR3 nucleotide sequence: TGTGCCAGTAGTATGGCGGGGGGGTATAGCAATCAGCCCCAGCATTTT. It translates to CASSMAGGYSNQPQHF.

This clone was seen a single time. V usage is TRBV7-2 and J usage is TRBJ2-3; TRBD2 aligns across 9 bases. With 5 bases clipped from V and 5 bases from J, the junction kept 17 bases outside the gene matches. The CDR3 has 18 amino acids. The germline V gene encodes CDR1 SGHTA and CDR2 FQGNSA. The CDR3 DNA follows: TGTGCCAGCAGCCTCTGGGCTTCGCGCGGGGGGGGCCTAGATACGCAGTATTTT. It encodes CASSLWASRGGGLDTQYF.

This chain connects TRBV5-4 to TRBJ1-6; D is unresolved. From germline, CDR1 is SGHNT and CDR2 YYREEE (reference sequence). V gave up 1 base and J gave up 0 bases, with 11 bases separating them. CDR3 length: 17 residues. CDR3 bases: TGTGCCAGCAGCTTGTCAACGGGGAGCTCCTATAATTCACCCCTCCACTTT. As protein: CASSLSTGSSYNSPLHF.

This chain links TRBV2 with TRBJ2-1; TRBD2 matches 12 bases. The V gene end was trimmed by 6 bases and the J gene end by 2 bases; junction bases not matched to a gene: 17. CDR3 length equals 20 residues. Germline V gene sequence: CDR1 SNHLY, CDR2 FYNNEI. CDR3 region: CASRYLQGLAGGTTYNEQFF. In nucleotides, the CDR3 is TGTGCCAGCAGGTACCTCCAAGGGCTAGCGGGGGGGACAACCTACAATGAGCAGTTCTTC.

The genes are TRBV27 and TRBJ2-4; 12 positions agree with TRBD2. The CDR3 extends over 20 amino acids. J gave up 5 bases and V 5 bases, and 19 bases lay outside the gene matches. In germline, CDR1 is MNHEY, CDR2 SMNVEV (reference sequence). In DNA, the CDR3 is TGTGCCAGCAGTCCCGCGGGGCTAGCGGGAGGGCCTAGTGGCGAAAACATTCAGTACTTC. This gives the protein CASSPAGLAGGPSGENIQYF.

The chain's CDR3 is CASSQGDSTDTQYF. The CDR3 bases are TGCGCCAGCAGCCAAGGGGATAGCACAGATACGCAGTATTTT. The J gene is TRBJ2-3, the V gene TRBV5-1; D may be TRBD1 (5 bases). Trimming removed 4 bases at V and 0 bases at J, with 9 bases between. The CDR3 runs 14 residues. Germline lookup yields CDR1 SGHRS and CDR2 YFSETQ.

This clone was picked up one time. The J gene is TRBJ2-7, the V gene TRBV7-3, with TRBD1 matching 10 bases. The CDR3 is 15 residues long. V shed 2 bases and J 1 base; nucleotides not matched to a gene: 2. The germline V gene has CDR1 SGHTA and CDR2 FQGTGA. DNA of the CDR3: TGTGCCAGCAGCTTAGAGGGACAGGGGTCCTACGAGCAGTACTTC. Protein sequence: CASSLEGQGSYEQYF.

This chain links TRBV5-6 with TRBJ2-3; 10 bases fit TRBD2. Germline V gene sequence: CDR1 SGHDT, CDR2 YYEEEE. This CDR3 spans 16 amino acids. The V and J ends lost 7 bases and 7 bases, in that order; junction bases with no gene match: 15. The CDR3 sequence: CASLTATSGSRNTQYF. Here the CDR3 DNA reads TGTGCCAGCCTTACGGCGACTAGCGGGTCTCGGAATACGCAGTATTTT.

The V call is TRBV6-5, the J call TRBJ2-7; 7 nucleotides match TRBD1. The length of the CDR3 is 16 residues. Germline V CDR1 and CDR2: MNHEY, SVGAGI. V lost 4 bases, J lost 0 bases, and 9 bases stayed unmatched. The CDR3 DNA reads as TGTGCCAGCAGTTCTCGGACAGGATTCAGCTCCTACGAGCAGTACTTC. It encodes CASSSRTGFSSYEQYF.

The chain is built from TRBV30 and TRBJ2-7, with D possibly being TRBD1 (6 bases). Germline loops: CDR1 GTSNPN, CDR2 SVGIG (reference sequence). V lost 3 bases to trimming and J lost 5 bases, with 11 bases between them. This CDR3 contains 12 residues. DNA of the CDR3: TGTGCCTGGAGCCTCTACAGGGACGAGCAGTACTTC. Translation gives CAWSLYRDEQYF.

The rearrangement joins TRBV30 to TRBJ2-1, with D tentatively TRBD2 (6 bases). Germline CDR1 and CDR2: GTSNPN and SVGIG (reference sequence). CDR3 length: 14 residues. DNA for the CDR3: TGTGCAGGGGACTCCCAAAGCTCCTACAATGAGCAGTTCTTC. This translates into CAGDSQSSYNEQFF.

This chain joins TRBV2 and TRBJ2-1; 8 nucleotides line up with TRBD1. The CDR3 is 15 residues long. Germline CDR1 reads SNHLY; CDR2 reads FYNNEI. V was clipped by 8 bases and J by 5 bases; unmatched bases: 11. The CDR3 spells CASSSVGTGDNEQFF. CDR3 in DNA: TGTGCCAGCTCTTCGGTAGGGACAGGTGACAATGAGCAGTTCTTC.

This chain uses TRBV6-1 with TRBJ1-4, with a tentative D call TRBD1 (5 bases). Germline V gene sequence: CDR1 MNHNS, CDR2 SASEGT. V dropped 7 bases and J dropped 7 bases, with 19 bases sitting between them. The CDR3 sequence is 15 residues long. CDR3 sequence reads: CASIGGRGWVEKLFF. The CDR3 DNA is TGTGCCAGCATCGGAGGTCGGGGGTGGGTTGAAAAACTGTTTTTT.

The chain links TRBV28 to TRBJ1-3; D is perhaps TRBD1 (5 bases). CDR1 is MDHEN, CDR2 SYDVKM, per germline. V lost 3 bases to trimming and J lost 1 base, with 7 bases between them. The CDR3 sequence is 14 residues long. Written as DNA, the CDR3 is TGTGCCAGCAGTTTCCCAGGGTCTGGAAACACCATATATTTT. This sequence encodes CASSFPGSGNTIYF.

The chain carries TRBV10-2 and TRBJ2-1, with TRBD2 matching 14 bases. The V gene's germline CDR1 is WSHSY and CDR2 SAAADI. The V and J ends lost 6 bases and 9 bases, in that order; junction bases with no gene match: 4. The CDR3 is 14 residues long. The CDR3 bases are TGCGCCAGCAGGACTAGCGGGAGGGCAGGTGAGCAGTTCTTC. This encodes CASRTSGRAGEQFF.

V is TRBV6-6 and J is TRBJ2-7; unclear D gene. The CDR3 length is 13 residues. V shed 10 bases and J shed 3 bases, with 16 bases lying between them. CDR1 MNHNY and CDR2 SVGAGI come from the germline V gene (reference sequence). The CDR3 protein is CATQPRHNYEQYF. The CDR3 coding sequence is TGTGCCACCCAACCTAGGCATAACTACGAGCAGTACTTC.

This clone was found once. The genes are TRBV9 and TRBJ1-6; 8 bases are shared with TRBD1. V was clipped by 1 base and J by 7 bases; unmatched bases: 7. Germline V gives CDR1 SGDLS, CDR2 YYNGEE. The CDR3 totals 16 residues. CDR3 sequence: CASSVTGGFGNSPLHF. The CDR3 coding sequence is TGTGCCAGCAGCGTAACAGGGGGATTCGGGAATTCACCCCTCCACTTT.

This clone was seen once. The V gene is TRBV9, the J gene TRBJ2-7, with D possibly matching TRBD1 (5 bases). With 1 base removed from V and 3 bases from J, the gap between germline ends came to 17 bases. From germline, CDR1 is SGDLS and CDR2 YYNGEE. The CDR3 totals 16 residues. CDR3 amino acids: CASSVYAGSVYYEQYF. In DNA form, the CDR3 reads TGTGCCAGCAGCGTATATGCAGGGTCCGTCTACTACGAGCAGTACTTC.